These T cell receptor beta chains were read from a single sample in a study of OX40 agonist ivuxolimab in advanced cancers. Only in-frame clones appear in the TCRdb table, and some are missing; sequencing was by immunoSEQ multiplex PCR. Altogether tens of thousands of clones are present, approximately 84% being singletons, with the ten largest covering roughly 15%. The source material was CD4+ or CD8+ T cells sorted from blood, sampled in a trial of the OX40 agonist ivuxolimab. These receptors were collected from an adult with an advanced solid tumor such as melanoma, head and neck, liver or kidney cancer. Both conserved end residues are trimmed from each CDR3. A D gene is named only where the DNA matches it firmly. Size is stated for part of the rows, as once, few or many counts, or as a class when the clone is expanded.

v_gene: TRBV19; d_gene: TRBD1; j_gene: TRBJ2-1; abundance: -; CDR3aa: ASSFRPGQGYNEQF
v_gene: TRBV5-1; d_gene: TRBD1; j_gene: TRBJ2-5; abundance: -; CDR3aa: ASSLGGTGMETQY
v_gene: TRBV21-1; d_gene: -; j_gene: TRBJ2-7; abundance: -; CDR3aa: ASSKPPGSPYEQY
v_gene: TRBV5-1; d_gene: TRBD1; j_gene: TRBJ2-1; abundance: -; CDR3aa: ASSLAVTGGAYNEQF
v_gene: TRBV27; d_gene: TRBD2; j_gene: TRBJ2-6; abundance: few; CDR3aa: ASSWTSSSSGANVLT
v_gene: TRBV11-3; d_gene: -; j_gene: TRBJ2-7; abundance: -; CDR3aa: ASSLDPLYEQY
v_gene: TRBV6-1; d_gene: -; j_gene: TRBJ1-5; abundance: -; CDR3aa: ASSEWEGNQPQH
v_gene: TRBV6-6; d_gene: TRBD1; j_gene: TRBJ2-4; abundance: -; CDR3aa: ASRPGQGTKNIQY
v_gene: TRBV7-9; d_gene: -; j_gene: TRBJ1-1; abundance: -; CDR3aa: ASSPGTTFTMNTEAF
v_gene: TRBV7-9; d_gene: -; j_gene: TRBJ1-1; abundance: -; CDR3aa: ASSLYHDIRNTEAF
v_gene: TRBV10-3; d_gene: TRBD2; j_gene: TRBJ2-5; abundance: -; CDR3aa: AISEGTGGVEQY
v_gene: TRBV28; d_gene: -; j_gene: TRBJ1-5; abundance: -; CDR3aa: ASSLLQISNQPQH
v_gene: TRBV6-5; d_gene: TRBD2; j_gene: TRBJ2-3; abundance: -; CDR3aa: ASSTPSGSTDTQY
v_gene: TRBV11-3; d_gene: TRBD1; j_gene: TRBJ2-2; abundance: -; CDR3aa: ASSPSWTGTTGELF
v_gene: TRBV27; d_gene: TRBD1; j_gene: TRBJ1-5; abundance: -; CDR3aa: ASSPLTGIGNQPQH
v_gene: TRBV5-8; d_gene: TRBD1; j_gene: TRBJ2-7; abundance: -; CDR3aa: ASSLGQGDEQY
v_gene: TRBV11-2; d_gene: -; j_gene: TRBJ2-7; abundance: -; CDR3aa: ASSLDQRGSYEQY
v_gene: TRBV6-6; d_gene: -; j_gene: TRBJ2-3; abundance: -; CDR3aa: ASSFYGDTQY
v_gene: TRBV2; d_gene: -; j_gene: TRBJ2-1; abundance: -; CDR3aa: ASSTIARNEQF
v_gene: TRBV28; d_gene: -; j_gene: TRBJ1-3; abundance: -; CDR3aa: ASSPRLVGPGNTIY
v_gene: TRBV2; d_gene: TRBD1; j_gene: TRBJ1-4; abundance: once; CDR3aa: ASRVLGQPNEKLF
v_gene: TRBV28; d_gene: -; j_gene: -; abundance: -; CDR3aa: ASSPPGQIYEQY
v_gene: TRBV2; d_gene: -; j_gene: TRBJ2-2; abundance: few; CDR3aa: ASSESSRTGELF
v_gene: TRBV28; d_gene: -; j_gene: TRBJ2-1; abundance: -; CDR3aa: ASSSPGATYNEQF